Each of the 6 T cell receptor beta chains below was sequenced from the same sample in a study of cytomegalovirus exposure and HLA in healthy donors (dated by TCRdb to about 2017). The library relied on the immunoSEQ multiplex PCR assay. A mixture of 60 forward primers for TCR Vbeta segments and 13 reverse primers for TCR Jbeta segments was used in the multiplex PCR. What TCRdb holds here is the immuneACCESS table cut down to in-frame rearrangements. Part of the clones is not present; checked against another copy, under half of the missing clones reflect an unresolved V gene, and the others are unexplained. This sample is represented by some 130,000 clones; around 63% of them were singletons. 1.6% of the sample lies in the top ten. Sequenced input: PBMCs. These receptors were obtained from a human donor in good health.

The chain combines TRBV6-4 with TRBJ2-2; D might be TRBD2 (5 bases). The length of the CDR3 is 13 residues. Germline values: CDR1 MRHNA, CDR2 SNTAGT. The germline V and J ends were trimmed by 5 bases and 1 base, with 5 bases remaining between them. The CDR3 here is CASSSGNTGELFF. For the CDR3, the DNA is TGTGCCAGCAGTAGCGGGAACACCGGGGAGCTGTTTTTT.

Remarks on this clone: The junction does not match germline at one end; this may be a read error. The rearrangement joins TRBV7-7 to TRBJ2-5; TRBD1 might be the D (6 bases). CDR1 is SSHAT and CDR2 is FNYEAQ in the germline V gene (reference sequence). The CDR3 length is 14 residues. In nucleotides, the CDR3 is TGTGCTAGCAGCTGGGGGCGGAACCAAGAGACCCAGTACTTC. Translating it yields CASSWGRNQETQYF.

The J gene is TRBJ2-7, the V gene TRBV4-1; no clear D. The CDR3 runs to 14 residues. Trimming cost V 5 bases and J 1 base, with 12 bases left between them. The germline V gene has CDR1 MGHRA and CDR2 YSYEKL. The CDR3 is CASSEAPGSYEQYF. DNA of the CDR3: TGCGCCAGCAGCGAAGCCCCCGGTTCCTACGAGCAGTACTTC.

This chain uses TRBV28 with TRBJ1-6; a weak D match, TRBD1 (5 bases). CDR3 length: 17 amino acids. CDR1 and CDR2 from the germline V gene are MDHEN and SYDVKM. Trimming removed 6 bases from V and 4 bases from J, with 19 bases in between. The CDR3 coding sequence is TGTGCCAGCAGCCGTAGACAGTTGGCTAGGTATAATTCACCCCTCCACTTT. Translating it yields CASSRRQLARYNSPLHF.

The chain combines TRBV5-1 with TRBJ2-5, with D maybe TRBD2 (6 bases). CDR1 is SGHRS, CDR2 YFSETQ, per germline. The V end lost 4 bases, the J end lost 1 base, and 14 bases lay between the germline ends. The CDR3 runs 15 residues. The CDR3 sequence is CASSLYQGGQETQYF. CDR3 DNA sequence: TGCGCCAGCAGCCTATACCAGGGAGGCCAAGAGACCCAGTACTTC.

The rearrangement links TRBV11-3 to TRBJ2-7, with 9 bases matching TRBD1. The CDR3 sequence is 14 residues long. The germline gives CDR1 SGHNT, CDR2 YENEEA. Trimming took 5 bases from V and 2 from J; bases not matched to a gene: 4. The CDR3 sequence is CASSQDRGAYEQYF. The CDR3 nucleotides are TGTGCCAGCAGCCAGGACAGGGGCGCCTACGAGCAGTACTTC.